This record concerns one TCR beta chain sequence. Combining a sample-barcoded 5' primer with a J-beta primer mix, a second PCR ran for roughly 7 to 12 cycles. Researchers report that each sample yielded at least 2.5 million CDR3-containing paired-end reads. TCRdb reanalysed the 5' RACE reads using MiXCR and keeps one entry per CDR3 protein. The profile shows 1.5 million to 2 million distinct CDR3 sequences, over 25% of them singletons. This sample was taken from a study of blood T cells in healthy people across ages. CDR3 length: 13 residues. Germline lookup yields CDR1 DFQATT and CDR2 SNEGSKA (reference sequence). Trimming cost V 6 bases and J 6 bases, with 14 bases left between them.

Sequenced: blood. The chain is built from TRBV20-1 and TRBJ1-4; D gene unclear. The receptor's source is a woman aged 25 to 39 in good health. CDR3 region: CSAPGREDEKLFF. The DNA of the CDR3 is TGCAGTGCCCCCGGGAGGGAGGATGAAAAACTGTTTTTT.